This T cell receptor beta chain appears in the sequencing data of a study of T cell repertoires in cytomegalovirus infection. Study context: Both CMV infection and a matching HLA type were indicated by public TCR beta signatures. Study-wide results and caveats: Identification of carriers of CMV plus the relevant HLA was performed using cumulative public TCR beta family frequency. It was HLA-C-restricted CMV-specific TCR beta clonotypes that dominated the response ex vivo.

The CDR3 has 14 amino acids. V lost 2 bases and J lost 0, with 8 bases in between. Per the germline V gene, CDR1 is DFQATT and CDR2 is SNEGSKA (reference sequence). MiXCR, applied by TCRdb to the reads, yields one record per CDR3 protein. The table records hundreds of thousands of distinct CDR3 sequences, 17% of them present only once. This clonotype has a handful of counts. Its antigen is not known. This TCR was sampled from a human donor in good health (CMV status not recorded). Some clones in this sample may be carry-over from other donors' samples. Sequenced material: PBMCs. The genes are TRBV20-1 and TRBJ2-1; possible D gene TRBD1, 6 bases. The CDR3 loop reads CSARQGPSYNEQFF. The CDR3, as DNA: TGCAGTGCTAGACAGGGGCCCTCCTACAATGAGCAGTTCTTC.